These 10 T cell receptor beta chains were all obtained from the same sample, sequenced in a study of blood T cells in healthy people across ages. Next came a second PCR, run for about 7 to 12 cycles, which used a sample-barcoded 5' primer along with a J-beta primer mix. TCRdb re-called the 5' RACE reads with MiXCR, one entry per CDR3 protein. The sample consists of 540,000 or so distinct CDR3 sequences, more than 20% of them appearing once. These data were also filed under a second study, of T cells of mothers and their children.

Sequencing was carried out using blood. These receptors were collected from a boy aged 5-17 years in good health.

The J gene is TRBJ2-3, the V gene TRBV5-1; 9 bases fit TRBD1. After removal of 4 bases from V and 2 bases from J, the junction contained 5 bases not matched to a gene. Germline V gives CDR1 SGHRS, CDR2 YFSETQ. The CDR3 contains 15 residues. The CDR3 here is CASSPGDRDTDTQYF. The CDR3 coding sequence is TGCGCCAGCAGCCCTGGGGACAGGGACACAGATACGCAGTATTTT.

The rearrangement links TRBV7-8 to TRBJ2-1, with no clear D. The V end lost 5 bases, the J end lost 0 bases, and 14 bases lay between the germline ends. There are 16 residues in the CDR3. The V gene's germline CDR1 is SGHVS and CDR2 FQNEAQ. The CDR3 bases are TGTGCCAGCAGCCATAGACGCGATTCCTCCTACAATGAGCAGTTCTTC. Translation gives CASSHRRDSSYNEQFF.

The V call is TRBV2, the J call TRBJ2-7; 7 nucleotides align to TRBD2. The J call may be wrong; the DNA end is better matched by TRBJ2-5. Germline CDR1 reads SNHLY; CDR2 reads FYNNEI. This CDR3 has 15 residues. This chain's CDR3 is CATSRGLAVQETQYF. The CDR3 nucleotides read TGTGCCACCTCGAGGGGCCTAGCGGTTCAAGAGACCCAGTACTTC.

This clonotype has only a few counts. This chain links TRBV4-3 with TRBJ1-3; D gene ambiguous. CDR1 is LGHNA and CDR2 is YSLEER in the germline V gene. This CDR3 comprises 16 residues. V lost 0 bases, J lost 2 bases, and 11 bases lay in between. This chain's CDR3 is CASSQDGGDPGNTIYF. CDR3 nucleotide sequence: TGCGCCAGCAGCCAAGATGGTGGCGACCCTGGAAACACCATATATTTT.

The chain joins TRBV6-6 to TRBJ1-2; no firm D call. The CDR3 runs to 12 residues. V was trimmed by 7 bases and J by 8 bases, leaving 14 bases between them. Germline CDR1 and CDR2: MNHNY and SVGAGI (reference sequence). In DNA, the CDR3 is TGTGCCAGCATCGGGGAATGGGCGGGCTACACCTTC. Translation: CASIGEWAGYTF.

The V gene is TRBV3-1, the J gene TRBJ2-5; 14 bases are shared with TRBD2. CDR1 and CDR2 (germline): LGHDT, YNNKEL (reference sequence). V dropped 4 bases and J dropped 5; count of bases not matched to a gene: 6. The CDR3 runs 16 residues. CDR3 protein: CASSLRTSGRSETQYF. CDR3 DNA sequence: TGTGCCAGCAGCCTACGGACTAGCGGGAGGTCGGAGACCCAGTACTTC.

About this clonotype itself: The germline gene is not matched at one end of the junction; a read error may be the cause. The J gene is TRBJ2-5, the V gene TRBV9; no clear D gene. Germline V gene data show CDR1 as SGDLS and CDR2 as YYNGEE. The CDR3 sequence is 13 residues long. Here the CDR3 reads CARSVGTLETQYF. The CDR3 coding sequence is TGTGCCCGCAGCGTTGGTACATTGGAGACCCAGTACTTC. The whole variable domain, filled in from reference TRBV9 and TRBJ2-5, reads DSGVTQTPKHLITATGQRVTLRCSPRSGDLSVYWYQQSLDQGLQFLIQYYNGEERAKGNILERFSAQQFPDLHSELNLSSLELGDSALYFCARSVGTLETQYFGPGTRLLVL.

This clonotype appeared a few times. The chain combines TRBV4-3 with TRBJ1-2, with a tentative D call TRBD1 (5 bases). V was trimmed by 1 base and J by 4 bases, leaving 16 bases between them. Germline lookup yields CDR1 LGHNA and CDR2 YSLEER. The CDR3 spans 16 residues. Here the CDR3 DNA reads TGCGCCAGCAGCCAAGCAGTAAGGGGCGAGGGCTATGGCTACACCTTC. The encoded protein is CASSQAVRGEGYGYTF.

This chain connects TRBV7-9 to TRBJ2-1, with 11 bases aligning to TRBD2. Unmatched junction bases numbered 5, after V lost 5 bases and J lost 5 bases. CDR3 size: 15 residues. Germline V gene sequence: CDR1 SEHNR, CDR2 FQNEAQ (reference sequence). DNA for the CDR3: TGTGCCAGCAGCATACGGACTAGCGGGCACAATGAGCAGTTCTTC. Its translation: CASSIRTSGHNEQFF.

This clonotype occurred a few times. The chain has TRBV15 and TRBJ2-7; D is unresolved. The germline CDR1 and CDR2 sequences are LNHNV and YYDKDF (reference sequence). Trimming shortened V by 4 bases and J by 2 bases, and 6 bases separated the two germline ends. The CDR3 runs to 12 residues. CDR3 DNA sequence: TGTGCCACCAGCAAAGGGACCTACGAGCAGTACTTC. Its translation is CATSKGTYEQYF. The whole variable domain, remainder taken from reference TRBV15 and TRBJ2-7, is DAMVIQNPRYQVTQFGKPVTLSCSQTLNHNVMYWYQQKSSQAPKLLFHYYDKDFNNEADTPDNFQSRRPNTSFCFLDIRSPGLGDTAMYLCATSKGTYEQYFGPGTRLTVT.